This TCR beta chain is from a study of shared clonotypes between healthy human individuals. As for the study in general: Plates per donor: three CD4 naive, three CD4 memory, two CD8 naive, one CD8 memory.

DNA at around 190 ng, approximately 30,000 T cell genomes, went into sorted-subset replicate PCRs. Using immunoSEQ multiplex PCR, the repertoire was profiled, and TCRdb retains in-frame clones only, with some absent. The data hold millions of clones, with about 93% observed a single time. The V and J ends lost 10 bases and 3 bases respectively, with 15 bases between them. The CDR3 totals 13 residues. CDR1 MNHEY and CDR2 SMNVEV come from the germline V gene (reference sequence). Selected positively for CCR7 and CD45RO-negative, naive CD8 cells excluded terminally differentiated effector memory CD45RA+ cells. Each sample came from a Caucasian adult donor living in Nashville, Tennessee.

The sequencing input was naive CD8+ T cells from PBMCs. The chain recombines TRBV27 with TRBJ1-2; a weak D match, TRBD1 (6 bases). The clonotype was recovered from a man between 18 and 29 years old in good health. Some clones in this sample may be carry-over from other donors' samples. The CDR3, as DNA: TGTGCCACTTCGGACAGTTCATACTATGGCTACACCTTC. It yields the protein CATSDSSYYGYTF.